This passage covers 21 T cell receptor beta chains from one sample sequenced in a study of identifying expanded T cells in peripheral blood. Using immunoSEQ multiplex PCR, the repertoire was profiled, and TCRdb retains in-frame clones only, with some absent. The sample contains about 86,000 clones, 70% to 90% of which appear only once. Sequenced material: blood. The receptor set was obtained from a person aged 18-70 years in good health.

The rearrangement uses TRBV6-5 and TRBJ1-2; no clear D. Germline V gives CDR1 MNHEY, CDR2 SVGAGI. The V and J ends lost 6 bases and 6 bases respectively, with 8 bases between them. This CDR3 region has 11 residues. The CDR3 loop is CASSLANGYTF. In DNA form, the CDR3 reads TGTGCCAGCAGCCTGGCGAATGGCTACACCTTC.

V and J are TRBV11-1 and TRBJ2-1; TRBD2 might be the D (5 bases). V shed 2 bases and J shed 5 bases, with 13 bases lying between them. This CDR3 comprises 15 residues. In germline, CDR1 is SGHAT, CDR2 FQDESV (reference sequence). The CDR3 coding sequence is TGTGCCAGCAGCTTATTCCGGGGAAGCGACAATGAGCAGTTCTTC. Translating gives CASSLFRGSDNEQFF.

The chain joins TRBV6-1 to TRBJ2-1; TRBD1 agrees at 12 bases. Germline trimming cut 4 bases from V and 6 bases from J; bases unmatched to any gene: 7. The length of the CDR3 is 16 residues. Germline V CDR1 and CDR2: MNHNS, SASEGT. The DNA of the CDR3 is TGTGCCAGCAGTGCGTCGGGACAGGGGGCCTCCAATGAGCAGTTCTTC. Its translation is CASSASGQGASNEQFF.

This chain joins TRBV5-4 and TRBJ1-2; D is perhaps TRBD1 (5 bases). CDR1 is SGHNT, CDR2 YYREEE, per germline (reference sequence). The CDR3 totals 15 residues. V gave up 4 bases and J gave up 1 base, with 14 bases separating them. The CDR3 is CASSDTGGYNYGYTF. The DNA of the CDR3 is TGTGCCAGCAGCGACACCGGGGGGTATAACTATGGCTACACCTTC.

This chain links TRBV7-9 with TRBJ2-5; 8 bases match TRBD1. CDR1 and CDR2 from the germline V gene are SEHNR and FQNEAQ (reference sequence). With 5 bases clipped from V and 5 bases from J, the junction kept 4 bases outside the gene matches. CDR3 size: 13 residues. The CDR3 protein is CASSLTGVETQYF. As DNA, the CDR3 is TGTGCCAGCAGCCTGACAGGGGTGGAGACCCAGTACTTC.

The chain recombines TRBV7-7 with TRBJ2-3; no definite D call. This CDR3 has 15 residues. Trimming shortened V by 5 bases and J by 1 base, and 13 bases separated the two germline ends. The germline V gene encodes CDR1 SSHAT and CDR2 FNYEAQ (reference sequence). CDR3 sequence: CASSPGPYGTDTQYF. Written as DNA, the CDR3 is TGTGCCAGCAGCCCCGGCCCCTACGGCACAGATACGCAGTATTTT.

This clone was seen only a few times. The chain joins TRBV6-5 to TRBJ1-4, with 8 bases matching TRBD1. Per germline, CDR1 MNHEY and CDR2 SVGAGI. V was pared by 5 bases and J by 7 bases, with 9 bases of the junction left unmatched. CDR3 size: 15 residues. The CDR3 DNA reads TGTGCCAGCAGTGGCCTCGGGACAGGACGTGAAAAACTGTTTTTT. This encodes CASSGLGTGREKLFF.

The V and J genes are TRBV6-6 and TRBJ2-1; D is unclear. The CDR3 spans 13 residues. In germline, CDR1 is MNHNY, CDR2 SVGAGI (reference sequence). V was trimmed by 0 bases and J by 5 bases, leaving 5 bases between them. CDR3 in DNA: TGTGCCAGCAGTTACTCGAGGCACAATGAGCAGTTCTTC. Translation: CASSYSRHNEQFF.

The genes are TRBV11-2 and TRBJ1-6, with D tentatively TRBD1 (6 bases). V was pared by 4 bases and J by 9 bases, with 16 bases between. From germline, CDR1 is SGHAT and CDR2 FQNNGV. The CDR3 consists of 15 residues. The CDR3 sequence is CASSSKKTGPSPLHF. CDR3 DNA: TGTGCCAGCAGCTCAAAAAAGACAGGACCTTCACCCCTCCACTTT.

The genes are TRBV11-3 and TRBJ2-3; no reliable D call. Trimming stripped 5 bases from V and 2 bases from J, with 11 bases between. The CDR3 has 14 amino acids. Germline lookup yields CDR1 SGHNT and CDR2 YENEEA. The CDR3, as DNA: TGTGCCAGCAGCCAGCACCAAAACACAGATACGCAGTATTTT. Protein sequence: CASSQHQNTDTQYF.

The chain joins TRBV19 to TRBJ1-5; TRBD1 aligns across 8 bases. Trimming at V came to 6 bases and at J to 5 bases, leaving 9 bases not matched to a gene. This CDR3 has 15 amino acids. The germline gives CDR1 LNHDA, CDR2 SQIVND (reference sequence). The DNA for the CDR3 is TGTGCCAGTAGAAAGGACAGGGAATTGTATCAGCCCCAGCATTTT. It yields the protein CASRKDRELYQPQHF. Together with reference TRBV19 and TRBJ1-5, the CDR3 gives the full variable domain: DGGITQSPKYLFRKEGQNVTLSCEQNLNHDAMYWYRQDPGQGLRLIYYSQIVNDFQKGDIAEGYSVSREKKESFPLTVTSAQKNPTAFYLCASRKDRELYQPQHFGDGTRLSIL.

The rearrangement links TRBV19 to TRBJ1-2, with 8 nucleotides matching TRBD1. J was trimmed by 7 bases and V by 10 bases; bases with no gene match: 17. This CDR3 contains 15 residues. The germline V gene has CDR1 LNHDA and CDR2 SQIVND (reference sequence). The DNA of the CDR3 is TGTGCCACCGATACCTCGGCCGTGACAGGGGCTGGCTACACCTTC. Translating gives CATDTSAVTGAGYTF.

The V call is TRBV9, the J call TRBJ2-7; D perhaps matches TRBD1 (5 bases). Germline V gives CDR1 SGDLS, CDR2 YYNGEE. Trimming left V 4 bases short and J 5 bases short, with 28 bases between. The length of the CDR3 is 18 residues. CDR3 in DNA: TGTGCCAGCAGCCCCAGAGGTGGGCCAGGGCTTGTGTGGGACGAGCAGTACTTC. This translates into CASSPRGGPGLVWDEQYF.

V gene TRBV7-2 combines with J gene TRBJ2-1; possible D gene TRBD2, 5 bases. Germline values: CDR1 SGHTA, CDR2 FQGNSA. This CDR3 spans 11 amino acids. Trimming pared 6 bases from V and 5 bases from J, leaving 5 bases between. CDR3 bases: TGTGCCAGCAGACTAGACAATGAGCAGTTCTTC. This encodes CASRLDNEQFF.

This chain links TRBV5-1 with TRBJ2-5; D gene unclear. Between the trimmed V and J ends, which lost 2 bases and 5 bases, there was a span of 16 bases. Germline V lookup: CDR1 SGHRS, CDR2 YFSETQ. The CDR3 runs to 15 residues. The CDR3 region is CASSLRFGDRETQYF. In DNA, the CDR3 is TGCGCCAGCAGCTTAAGGTTTGGGGATAGGGAGACCCAGTACTTC.

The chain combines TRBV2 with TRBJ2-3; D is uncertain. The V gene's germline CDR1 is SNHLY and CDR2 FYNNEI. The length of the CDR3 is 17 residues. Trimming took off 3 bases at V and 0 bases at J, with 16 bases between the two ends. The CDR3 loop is CASSDIATIVSTDTQYF. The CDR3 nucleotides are TGTGCCAGCAGTGATATCGCTACCATCGTAAGCACAGATACGCAGTATTTT. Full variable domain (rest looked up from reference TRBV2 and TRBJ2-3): EPEVTQTPSHQVTQMGQEVILRCVPISNHLYFYWYRQILGQKVEFLVSFYNNEISEKSEIFDDQFSVERPDGSNFTLKIRSTKLEDSAMYFCASSDIATIVSTDTQYFGPGTRLTVL.

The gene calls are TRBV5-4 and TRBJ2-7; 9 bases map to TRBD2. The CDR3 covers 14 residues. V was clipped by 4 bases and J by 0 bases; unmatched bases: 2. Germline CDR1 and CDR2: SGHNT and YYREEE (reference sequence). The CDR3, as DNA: TGTGCCAGCAGCGTTAGCGGGGGCTCCTACGAGCAGTACTTC. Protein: CASSVSGGSYEQYF. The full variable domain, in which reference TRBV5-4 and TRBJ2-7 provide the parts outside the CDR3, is ETGVTQSPTHLIKTRGQQVTLRCSSQSGHNTVSWYQQALGQGPQFIFQYYREEENGRGNFPPRFSGLQFPNYSSELNVNALELDDSALYLCASSVSGGSYEQYFGPGTRLTVT.

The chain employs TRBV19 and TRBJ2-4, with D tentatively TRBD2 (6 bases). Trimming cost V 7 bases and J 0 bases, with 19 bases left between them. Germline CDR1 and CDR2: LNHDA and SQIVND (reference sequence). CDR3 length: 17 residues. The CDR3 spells CASTSWDWESAKNIQYF. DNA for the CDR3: TGTGCCAGTACCTCCTGGGACTGGGAATCAGCCAAAAACATTCAGTACTTC.

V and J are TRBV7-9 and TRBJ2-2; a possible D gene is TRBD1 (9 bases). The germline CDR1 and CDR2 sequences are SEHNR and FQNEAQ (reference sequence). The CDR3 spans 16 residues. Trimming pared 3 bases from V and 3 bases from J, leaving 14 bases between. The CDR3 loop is CASSFSGTGYTGELFF. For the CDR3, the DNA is TGTGCCAGCAGCTTTAGCGGGACAGGGTACACCGGGGAGCTGTTTTTT.

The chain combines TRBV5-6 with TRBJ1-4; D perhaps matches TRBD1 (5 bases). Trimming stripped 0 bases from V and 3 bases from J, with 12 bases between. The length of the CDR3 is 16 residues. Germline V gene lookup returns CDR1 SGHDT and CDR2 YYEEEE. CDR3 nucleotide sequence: TGTGCCAGCAGCTTGGAAGGGCGGGGCGCTAATGAAAAACTGTTTTTT. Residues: CASSLEGRGANEKLFF.

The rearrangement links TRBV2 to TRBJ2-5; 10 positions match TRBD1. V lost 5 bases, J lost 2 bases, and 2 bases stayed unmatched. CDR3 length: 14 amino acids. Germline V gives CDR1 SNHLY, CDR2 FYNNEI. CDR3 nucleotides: TGTGCCAGCAGTCGACAGGGGGCGCAAGAGACCCAGTACTTC. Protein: CASSRQGAQETQYF.